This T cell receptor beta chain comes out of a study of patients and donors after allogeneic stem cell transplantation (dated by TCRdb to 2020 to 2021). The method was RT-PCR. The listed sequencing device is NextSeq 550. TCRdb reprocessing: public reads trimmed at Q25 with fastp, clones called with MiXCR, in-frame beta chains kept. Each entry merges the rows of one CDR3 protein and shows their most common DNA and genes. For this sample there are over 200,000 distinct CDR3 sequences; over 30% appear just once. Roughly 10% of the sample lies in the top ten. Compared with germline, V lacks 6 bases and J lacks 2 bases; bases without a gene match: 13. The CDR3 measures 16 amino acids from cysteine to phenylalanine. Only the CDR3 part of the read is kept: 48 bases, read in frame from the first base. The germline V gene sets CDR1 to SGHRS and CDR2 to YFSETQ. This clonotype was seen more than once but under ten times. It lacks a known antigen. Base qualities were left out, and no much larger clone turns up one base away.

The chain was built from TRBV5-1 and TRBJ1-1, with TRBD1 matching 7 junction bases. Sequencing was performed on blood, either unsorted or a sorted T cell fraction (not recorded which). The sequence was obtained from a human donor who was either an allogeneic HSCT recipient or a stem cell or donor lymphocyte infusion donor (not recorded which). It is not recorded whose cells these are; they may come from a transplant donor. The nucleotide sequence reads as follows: TGCGCCAGCATGCGGACAGGATTCAGGGGAAACACTGAAGCTTTCTTT. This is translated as CASMRTGFRGNTEAFF.